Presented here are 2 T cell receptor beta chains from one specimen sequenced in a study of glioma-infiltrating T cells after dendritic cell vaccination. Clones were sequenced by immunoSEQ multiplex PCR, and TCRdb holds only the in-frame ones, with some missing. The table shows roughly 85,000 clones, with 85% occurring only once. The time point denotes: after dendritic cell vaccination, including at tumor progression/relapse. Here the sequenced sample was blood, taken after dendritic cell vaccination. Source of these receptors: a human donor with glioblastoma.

The CDR3 is CASRGDRATDTQYF. The CDR3 bases are TGTGCCAGCAGAGGGGATAGAGCCACAGATACGCAGTATTTT. This chain connects TRBV7-9 to TRBJ2-3; D perhaps matches TRBD1 (5 bases). CDR1 SEHNR and CDR2 FQNEAQ come from the germline V gene (reference sequence). The CDR3 extends over 14 amino acids. V gave up 6 bases and J gave up 2 bases, with 12 bases separating them.

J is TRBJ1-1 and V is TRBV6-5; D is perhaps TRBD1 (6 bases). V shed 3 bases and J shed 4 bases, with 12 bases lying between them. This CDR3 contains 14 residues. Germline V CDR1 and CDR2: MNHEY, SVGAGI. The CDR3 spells CASSYYQQGTEAFF. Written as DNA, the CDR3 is TGTGCCAGCAGTTATTACCAACAGGGCACTGAAGCTTTCTTT.